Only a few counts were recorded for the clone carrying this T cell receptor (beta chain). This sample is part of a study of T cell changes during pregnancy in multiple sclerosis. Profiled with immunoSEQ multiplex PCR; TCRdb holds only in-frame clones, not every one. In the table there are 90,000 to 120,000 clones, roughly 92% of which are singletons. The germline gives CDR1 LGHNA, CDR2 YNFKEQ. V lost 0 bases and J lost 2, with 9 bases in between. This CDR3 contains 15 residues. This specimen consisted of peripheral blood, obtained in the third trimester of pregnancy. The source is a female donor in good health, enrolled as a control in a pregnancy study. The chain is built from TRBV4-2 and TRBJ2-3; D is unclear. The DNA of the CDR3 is TGTGCCAGCAGCCAAGATTTTGGCTCCACAGATACGCAGTATTTT. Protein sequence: CASSQDFGSTDTQYF.